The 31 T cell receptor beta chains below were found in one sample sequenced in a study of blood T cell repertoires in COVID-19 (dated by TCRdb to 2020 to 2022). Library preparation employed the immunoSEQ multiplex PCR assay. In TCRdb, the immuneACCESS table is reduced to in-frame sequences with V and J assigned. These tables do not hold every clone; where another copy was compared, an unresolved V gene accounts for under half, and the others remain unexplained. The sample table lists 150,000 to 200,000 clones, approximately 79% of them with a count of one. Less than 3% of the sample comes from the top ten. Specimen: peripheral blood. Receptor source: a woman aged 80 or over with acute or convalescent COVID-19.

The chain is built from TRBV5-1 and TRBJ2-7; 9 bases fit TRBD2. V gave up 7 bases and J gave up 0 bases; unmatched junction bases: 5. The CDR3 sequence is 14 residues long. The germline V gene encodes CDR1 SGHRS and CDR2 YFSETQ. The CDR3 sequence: CASGTSGSSYEQYF. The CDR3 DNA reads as TGCGCCAGCGGTACTAGCGGGTCCTCCTACGAGCAGTACTTC. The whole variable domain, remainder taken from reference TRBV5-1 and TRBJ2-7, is KAGVTQTPRYLIKTRGQQVTLSCSPISGHRSVSWYQQTPGQGLQFLFEYFSETQRNKGNFPGRFSGRQFSNSRSEMNVSTLELGDSALYLCASGTSGSSYEQYFGPGTRLTVT.

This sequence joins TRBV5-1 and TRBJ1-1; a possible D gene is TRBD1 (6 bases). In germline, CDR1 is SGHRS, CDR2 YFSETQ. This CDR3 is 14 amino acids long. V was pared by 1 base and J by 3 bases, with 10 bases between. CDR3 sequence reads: CASSLWDKDTEAFF. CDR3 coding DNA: TGCGCCAGCAGCTTGTGGGACAAGGACACTGAAGCTTTCTTT.

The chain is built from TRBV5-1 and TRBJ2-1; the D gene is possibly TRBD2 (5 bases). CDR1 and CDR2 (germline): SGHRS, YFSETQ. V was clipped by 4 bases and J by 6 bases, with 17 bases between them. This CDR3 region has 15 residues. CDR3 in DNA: TGCGCCAGCAGCCCAGAACCCGGGGAACCCAATGAGCAGTTCTTC. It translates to CASSPEPGEPNEQFF.

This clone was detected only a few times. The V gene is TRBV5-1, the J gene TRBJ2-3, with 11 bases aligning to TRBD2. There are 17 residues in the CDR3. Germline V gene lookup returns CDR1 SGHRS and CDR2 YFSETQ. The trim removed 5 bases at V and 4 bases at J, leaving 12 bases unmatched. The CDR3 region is CASRPFLAGGSADTQYF. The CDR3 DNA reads TGCGCCAGCAGGCCTTTTCTAGCGGGAGGTAGTGCAGATACGCAGTATTTT. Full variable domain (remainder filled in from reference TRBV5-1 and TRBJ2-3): KAGVTQTPRYLIKTRGQQVTLSCSPISGHRSVSWYQQTPGQGLQFLFEYFSETQRNKGNFPGRFSGRQFSNSRSEMNVSTLELGDSALYLCASRPFLAGGSADTQYFGPGTRLTVL.

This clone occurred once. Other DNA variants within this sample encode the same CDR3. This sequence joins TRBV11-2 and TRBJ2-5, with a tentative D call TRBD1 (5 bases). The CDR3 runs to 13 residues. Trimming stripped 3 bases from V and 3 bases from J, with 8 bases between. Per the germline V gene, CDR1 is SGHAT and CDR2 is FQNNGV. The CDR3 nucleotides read TGTGCCAGCAGCTTCGGCAGGGAAGAGACCCAGTACTTC. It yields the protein CASSFGREETQYF.

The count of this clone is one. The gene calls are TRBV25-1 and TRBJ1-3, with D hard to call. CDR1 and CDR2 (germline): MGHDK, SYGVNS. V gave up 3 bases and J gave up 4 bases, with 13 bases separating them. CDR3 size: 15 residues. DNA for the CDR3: TGTGCCAGCAGTGATACAAAATCGTTAGGAAACACCATATATTTT. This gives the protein CASSDTKSLGNTIYF.

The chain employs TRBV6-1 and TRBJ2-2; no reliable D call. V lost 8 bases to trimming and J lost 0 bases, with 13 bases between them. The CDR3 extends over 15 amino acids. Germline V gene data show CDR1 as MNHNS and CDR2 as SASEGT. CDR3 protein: CASEQVPSNTGELFF. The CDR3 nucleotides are TGTGCCAGCGAACAAGTGCCTTCGAACACCGGGGAGCTGTTTTTT.

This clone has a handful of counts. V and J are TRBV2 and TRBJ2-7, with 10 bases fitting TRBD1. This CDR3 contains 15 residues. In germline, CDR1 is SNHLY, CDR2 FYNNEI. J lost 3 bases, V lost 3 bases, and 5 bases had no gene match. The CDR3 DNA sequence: TGTGCCAGCAGTGAGGGACAGGGGTTTTTCTACGAGCAGTACTTC. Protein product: CASSEGQGFFYEQYF.

The CDR3 spells CASSLGLGGRNQPQHF. As DNA, the CDR3 is TGTGCCAGCAGTTTAGGCCTGGGGGGACGCAATCAGCCCCAGCATTTT. The chain joins TRBV27 to TRBJ1-5, with a weak D call TRBD1 (5 bases). Trimming took off 2 bases at V and 2 bases at J, with 13 bases between the two ends. The CDR3 is made up of 16 amino acids. Germline-derived CDR1 and CDR2 are MNHEY and SMNVEV (reference sequence).

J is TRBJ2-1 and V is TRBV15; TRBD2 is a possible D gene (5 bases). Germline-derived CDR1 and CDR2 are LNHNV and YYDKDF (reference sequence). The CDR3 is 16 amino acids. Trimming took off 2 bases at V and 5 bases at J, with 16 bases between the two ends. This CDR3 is CATSRPSGPRHNEQFF. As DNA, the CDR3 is TGTGCCACCAGCAGACCGAGCGGTCCTCGCCACAATGAGCAGTTCTTC. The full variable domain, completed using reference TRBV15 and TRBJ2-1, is DAMVIQNPRYQVTQFGKPVTLSCSQTLNHNVMYWYQQKSSQAPKLLFHYYDKDFNNEADTPDNFQSRRPNTSFCFLDIRSPGLGDTAMYLCATSRPSGPRHNEQFFGPGTRLTVL.

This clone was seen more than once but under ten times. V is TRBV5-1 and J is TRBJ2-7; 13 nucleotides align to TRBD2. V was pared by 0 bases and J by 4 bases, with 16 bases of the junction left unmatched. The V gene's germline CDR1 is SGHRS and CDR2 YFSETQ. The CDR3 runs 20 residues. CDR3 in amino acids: CASSLGSMGLAGRGTYEQYF. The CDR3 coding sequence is TGCGCCAGCAGCTTGGGGTCGATGGGACTAGCGGGAAGGGGAACGTACGAGCAGTACTTC.

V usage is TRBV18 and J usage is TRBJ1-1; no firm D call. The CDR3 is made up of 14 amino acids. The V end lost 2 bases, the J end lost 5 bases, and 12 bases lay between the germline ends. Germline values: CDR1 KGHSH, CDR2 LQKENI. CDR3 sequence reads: CASSPAEAGTEAFF. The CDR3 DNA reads TGTGCCAGCTCACCAGCAGAGGCGGGGACTGAAGCTTTCTTT. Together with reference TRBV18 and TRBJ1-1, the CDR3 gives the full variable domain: NAGVMQNPRHLVRRRGQEARLRCSPMKGHSHVYWYRQLPEEGLKFMVYLQKENIIDESGMPKERFSAEFPKEGPSILRIQQVVRGDSAAYFCASSPAEAGTEAFFGQGTRLTVV.

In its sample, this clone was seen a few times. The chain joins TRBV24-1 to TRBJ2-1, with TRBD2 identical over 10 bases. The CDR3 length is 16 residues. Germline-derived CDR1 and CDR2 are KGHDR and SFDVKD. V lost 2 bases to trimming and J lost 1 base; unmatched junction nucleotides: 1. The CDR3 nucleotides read TGTGCCACCAGTGATTCTAGCGGGAGTTCCTACAATGAGCAGTTCTTC. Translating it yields CATSDSSGSSYNEQFF.

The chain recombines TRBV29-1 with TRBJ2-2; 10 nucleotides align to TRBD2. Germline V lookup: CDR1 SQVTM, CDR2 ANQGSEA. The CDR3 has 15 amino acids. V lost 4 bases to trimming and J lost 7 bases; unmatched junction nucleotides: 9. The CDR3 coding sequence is TGCAGCGTTGCACCTAGCGGGAGTGTTGGCGGGGAGCTGTTTTTT. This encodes CSVAPSGSVGGELFF.

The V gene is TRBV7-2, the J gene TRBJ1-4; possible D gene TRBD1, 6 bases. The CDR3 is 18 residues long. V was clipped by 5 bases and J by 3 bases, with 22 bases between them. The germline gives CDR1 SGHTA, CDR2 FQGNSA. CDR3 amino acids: CASSNSQYGWTANEKLFF. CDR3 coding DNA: TGTGCCAGCAGCAATAGCCAATACGGTTGGACAGCTAATGAAAAACTGTTTTTT.

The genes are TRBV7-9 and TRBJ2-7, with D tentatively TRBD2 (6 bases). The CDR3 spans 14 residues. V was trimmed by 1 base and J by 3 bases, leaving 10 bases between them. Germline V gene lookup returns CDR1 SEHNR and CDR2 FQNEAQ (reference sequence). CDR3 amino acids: CASSLEGGIYEQYF. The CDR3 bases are TGTGCCAGCAGCTTAGAAGGCGGGATCTACGAGCAGTACTTC. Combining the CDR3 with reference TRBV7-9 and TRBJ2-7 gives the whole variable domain DTGVSQNPRHKITKRGQNVTFRCDPISEHNRLYWYRQTLGQGPEFLTYFQNEAQLEKSRLLSDRFSAERPKGSFSTLEIQRTEQGDSAMYLCASSLEGGIYEQYFGPGTRLTVT.

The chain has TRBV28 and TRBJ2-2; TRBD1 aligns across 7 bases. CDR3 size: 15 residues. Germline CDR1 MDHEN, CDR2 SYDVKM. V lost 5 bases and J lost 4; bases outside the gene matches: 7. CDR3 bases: TGTGCCAGCAGTCCTACAGGGGTAGGCACCGGGGAGCTGTTTTTT. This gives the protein CASSPTGVGTGELFF. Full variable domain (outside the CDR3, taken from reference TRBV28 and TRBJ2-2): DVKVTQSSRYLVKRTGEKVFLECVQDMDHENMFWYRQDPGLGLRLIYFSYDVKMKEKGDIPEGYSVSREKKERFSLILESASTNQTSMYLCASSPTGVGTGELFFGEGSRLTVL.

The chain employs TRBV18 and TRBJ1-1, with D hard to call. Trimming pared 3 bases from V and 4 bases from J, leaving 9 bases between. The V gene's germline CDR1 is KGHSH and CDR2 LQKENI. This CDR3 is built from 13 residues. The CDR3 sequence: CASSPQYSTEAFF. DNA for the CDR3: TGTGCCAGCTCACCTCAGTACAGCACTGAAGCTTTCTTT.

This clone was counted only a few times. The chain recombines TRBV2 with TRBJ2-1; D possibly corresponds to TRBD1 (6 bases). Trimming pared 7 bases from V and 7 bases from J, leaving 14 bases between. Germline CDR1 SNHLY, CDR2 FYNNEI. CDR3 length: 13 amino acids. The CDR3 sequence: CASNRDRNNEQFF. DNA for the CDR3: TGTGCCAGCAACCGAGACAGGAATAATGAGCAGTTCTTC.

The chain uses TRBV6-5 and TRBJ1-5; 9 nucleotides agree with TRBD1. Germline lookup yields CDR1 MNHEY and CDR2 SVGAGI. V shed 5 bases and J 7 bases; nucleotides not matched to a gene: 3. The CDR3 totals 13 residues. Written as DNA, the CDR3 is TGTGCCAGCAGTACAGGGGGCAGACAGCCCCAGCATTTT. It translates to CASSTGGRQPQHF.

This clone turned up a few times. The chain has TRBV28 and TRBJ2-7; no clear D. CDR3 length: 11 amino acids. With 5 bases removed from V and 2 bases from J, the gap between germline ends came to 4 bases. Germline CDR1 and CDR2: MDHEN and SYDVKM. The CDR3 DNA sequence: TGTGCCAGCAGTCAAACCTACGAGCAGTACTTC. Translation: CASSQTYEQYF. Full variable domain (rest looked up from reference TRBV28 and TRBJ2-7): DVKVTQSSRYLVKRTGEKVFLECVQDMDHENMFWYRQDPGLGLRLIYFSYDVKMKEKGDIPEGYSVSREKKERFSLILESASTNQTSMYLCASSQTYEQYFGPGTRLTVT.

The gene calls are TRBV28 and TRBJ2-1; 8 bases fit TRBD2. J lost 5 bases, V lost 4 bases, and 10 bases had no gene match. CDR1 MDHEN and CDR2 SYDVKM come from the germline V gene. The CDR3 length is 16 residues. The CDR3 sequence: CASSSRSGSFHNEQFF. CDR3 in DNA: TGTGCCAGCAGTTCCCGGAGCGGGAGTTTCCACAATGAGCAGTTCTTC.

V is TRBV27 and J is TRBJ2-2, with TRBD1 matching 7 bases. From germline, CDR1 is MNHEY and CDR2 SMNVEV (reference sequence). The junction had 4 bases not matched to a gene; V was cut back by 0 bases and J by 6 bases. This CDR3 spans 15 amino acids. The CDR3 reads CASSLSTGFAGELFF. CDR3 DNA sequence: TGTGCCAGCAGTTTATCGACAGGGTTCGCCGGGGAGCTGTTTTTT.

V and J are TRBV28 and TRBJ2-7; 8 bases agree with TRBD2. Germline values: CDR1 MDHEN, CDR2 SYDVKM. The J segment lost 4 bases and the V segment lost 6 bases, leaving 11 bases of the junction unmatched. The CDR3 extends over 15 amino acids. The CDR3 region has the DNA TGTGCCAGCAGGTCAAGCGGGGGAGAGCTATACGAGCAGTACTTC. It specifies CASRSSGGELYEQYF.

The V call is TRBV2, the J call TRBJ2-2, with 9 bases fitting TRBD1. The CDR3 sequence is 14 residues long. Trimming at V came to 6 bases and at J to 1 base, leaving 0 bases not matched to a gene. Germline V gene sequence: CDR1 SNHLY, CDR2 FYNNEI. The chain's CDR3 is CASRGQGNTGELFF. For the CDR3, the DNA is TGTGCCAGCAGGGGACAGGGGAACACCGGGGAGCTGTTTTTT.

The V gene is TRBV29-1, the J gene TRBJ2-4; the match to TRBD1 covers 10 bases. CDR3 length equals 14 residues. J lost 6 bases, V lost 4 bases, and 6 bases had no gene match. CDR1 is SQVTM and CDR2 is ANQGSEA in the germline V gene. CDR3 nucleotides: TGCAGCGTTGCCGGGACAGGGGTGGGAAACATTCAGTACTTC. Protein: CSVAGTGVGNIQYF.

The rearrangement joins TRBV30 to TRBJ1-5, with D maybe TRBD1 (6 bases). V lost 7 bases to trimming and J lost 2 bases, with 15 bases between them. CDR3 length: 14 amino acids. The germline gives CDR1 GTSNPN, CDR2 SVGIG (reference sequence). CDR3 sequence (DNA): TGTGCCTCCAGCGGGGGCGCGGGCAATCAGCCCCAGCATTTT. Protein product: CASSGGAGNQPQHF.

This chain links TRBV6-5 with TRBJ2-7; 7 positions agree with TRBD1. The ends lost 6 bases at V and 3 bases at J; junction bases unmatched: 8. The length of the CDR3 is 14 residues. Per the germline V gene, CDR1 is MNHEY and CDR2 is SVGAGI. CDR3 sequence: CASSGTVPFYEQYF. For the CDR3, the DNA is TGTGCCAGCAGCGGGACAGTGCCCTTCTACGAGCAGTACTTC.

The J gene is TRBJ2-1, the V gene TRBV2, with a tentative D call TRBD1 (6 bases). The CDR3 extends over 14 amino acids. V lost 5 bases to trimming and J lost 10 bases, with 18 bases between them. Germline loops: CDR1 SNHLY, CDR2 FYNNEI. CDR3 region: CASSSEGVSGEQFF. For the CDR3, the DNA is TGTGCCAGCAGTTCCGAGGGGGTGAGTGGGGAGCAGTTCTTC.

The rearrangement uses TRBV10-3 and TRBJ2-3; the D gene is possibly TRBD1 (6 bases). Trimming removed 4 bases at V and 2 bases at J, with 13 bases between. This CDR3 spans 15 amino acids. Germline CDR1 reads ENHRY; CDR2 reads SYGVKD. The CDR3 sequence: CAISVRDTSTDTQYF. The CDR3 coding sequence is TGTGCCATCAGTGTCCGGGACACCTCCACAGATACGCAGTATTTT.

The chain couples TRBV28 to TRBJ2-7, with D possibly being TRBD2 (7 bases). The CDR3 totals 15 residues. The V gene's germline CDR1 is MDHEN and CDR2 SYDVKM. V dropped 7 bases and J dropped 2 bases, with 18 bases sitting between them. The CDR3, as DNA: TGTGCCAGCACCAAGGGGGGGTTCGTAACCTACGAGCAGTACTTC. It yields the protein CASTKGGFVTYEQYF.